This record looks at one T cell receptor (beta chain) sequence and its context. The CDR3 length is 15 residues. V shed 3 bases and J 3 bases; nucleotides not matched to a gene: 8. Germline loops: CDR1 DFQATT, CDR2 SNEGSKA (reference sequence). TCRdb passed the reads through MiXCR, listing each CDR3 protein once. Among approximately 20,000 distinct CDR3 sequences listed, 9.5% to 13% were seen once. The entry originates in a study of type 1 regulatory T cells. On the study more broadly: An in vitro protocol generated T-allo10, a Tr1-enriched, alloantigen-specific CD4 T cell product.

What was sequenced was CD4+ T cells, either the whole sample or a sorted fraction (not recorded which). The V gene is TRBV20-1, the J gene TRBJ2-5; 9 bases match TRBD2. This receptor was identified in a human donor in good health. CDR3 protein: CSASVSGRIEETQYF. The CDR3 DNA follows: TGCAGTGCTAGCGTTAGCGGGAGAATAGAAGAGACCCAGTACTTC.